This T cell receptor (beta chain) came from a study of T cells in Graves' hyperthyroidism and ophthalmopathy. Across the whole study: The initial diagnosis was the point when peripheral blood was collected, ahead of any treatment. Regarding the study as a whole: Among clonotypes expanded in thyroid above 0.001, most were also found in blood. A median 6.5 months before onset, the model predicted ophthalmopathy.

Germline loops: CDR1 LNHDA, CDR2 SQIVND (reference sequence). The CDR3 is 15 residues long. V was clipped by 7 bases and J by 1 base; unmatched bases: 6. Exclusion of a patient resulted from uncontrolled infection, other autoimmune disease, pregnancy or lactation. This clonotype has only one observation. Its antigen remains unknown. RNA transcripts provided the source from which TCR beta CDR3 regions were amplified. The HTBI set primed first-round TCR CDR3 RT-PCR. MiXCR, applied by TCRdb to the multiplex PCR reads, yields one record per CDR3 protein. The repertoire consists of under 550,000 distinct CDR3 sequences, with less than 20% occurring once and the leading ten covering 47%.

Sequenced input: blood. The chain joins TRBV19 to TRBJ2-2; 7 nucleotides align to TRBD1. This clonotype was sampled from a man aged 35 to 55 with Graves' ophthalmopathy. CDR3 nucleotide sequence: TGTGCCAGTATTCCGGGACAGCTGAACACCGGGGAGCTGTTTTTT. As protein: CASIPGQLNTGELFF.